What follows describes a single T cell receptor beta chain. Which antigen it targets is not known. Base qualities are not recorded, but no much larger clone differs from it by a single base. Collaborating institutions collected whole blood in K2EDTA tubes following their own protocols. For TCRbeta analysis, collaborators shipped samples in one of three forms: frozen whole blood, isolated PBMCs, or DNA extracted from either of those sample types. The germline V gene yields MNHNS for CDR1 and SASEGT for CDR2. CDR3 length: 13 amino acids, cysteine to phenylalanine. Only the CDR3 region is kept as DNA, spanning 39 bases read in frame from base 1. V sheds 2 bases and J sheds 7 bases, leaving 9 bases between their ends. These data belong to a study of blood T cell repertoires in COVID-19 (dated by TCRdb to 2019 to 2021). Background for the entire study: Samples covering the acute and convalescent phases of COVID-19 were provided by collaborators in the United States, Italy and Spain. Subjects who had been exposed to COVID-19, were actively infected with it, or had recovered from it provided the deeply sampled blood TCRbeta repertoires that made up the dataset. Where available, HLA class I and class II types were taken from metadata supplied by the sample provider and were not determined by assay-based typing. Sample metadata almost always included a de-identified subject ID, COVID-19 status, age in years and sex. Samples were obtained from the ongoing ImmuneRACE study (first 160 participants) and from over 1,000 subjects provided by 6 global collaborators. The repertoires were released in a freely available public database meant as a resource for research on the immune response to SARS-CoV-2. The material from the prospective study consisted of cDNA or gDNA derived from T cells, B-cell-depleted T cells, or PBMCs.

Study-wide findings and limitations: The amount of clinical and demographic metadata varied by source and participant and was provided uncurated.

TCRbeta CDR3 regions were amplified from genomic DNA by means of the immunoSEQ Assay, a bias-controlled multiplex PCR. In the original analysis: The number of nucleated cells in each sample was estimated by amplification of reference gene primers within the assay. To quantify the absolute abundance of each unique TCRbeta CDR3 rearrangement, sequence reads were collapsed and filtered. For each sample, productive Simpson clonality was calculated as the square root of Simpson's diversity index over productive rearrangements. In its TCRdb copy, this immuneACCESS table keeps in-frame sequences only and misses some clones. Where compared with another copy, unresolved V genes explain less than half of these, and the others have no known cause. V and J calls plus clone size are reproduced from that table; the DNA served to infer D and trimming. This sample is represented by about 80,000 clones; 80% to 90% of them were singletons. Around a sixth of the sample comes from the top ten.

The chain is encoded by TRBV6-1 joined to TRBJ2-1; a weak D assignment points to TRBD1 (6 bases agree). The sequence was collected from a woman older than 75 with acute or convalescent COVID-19. Sequenced sample: peripheral blood. The bases read TGTGCCAGCAGTGAATACAGGGAGAATGAGCAGTTCTTC. Protein translation: CASSEYRENEQFF.